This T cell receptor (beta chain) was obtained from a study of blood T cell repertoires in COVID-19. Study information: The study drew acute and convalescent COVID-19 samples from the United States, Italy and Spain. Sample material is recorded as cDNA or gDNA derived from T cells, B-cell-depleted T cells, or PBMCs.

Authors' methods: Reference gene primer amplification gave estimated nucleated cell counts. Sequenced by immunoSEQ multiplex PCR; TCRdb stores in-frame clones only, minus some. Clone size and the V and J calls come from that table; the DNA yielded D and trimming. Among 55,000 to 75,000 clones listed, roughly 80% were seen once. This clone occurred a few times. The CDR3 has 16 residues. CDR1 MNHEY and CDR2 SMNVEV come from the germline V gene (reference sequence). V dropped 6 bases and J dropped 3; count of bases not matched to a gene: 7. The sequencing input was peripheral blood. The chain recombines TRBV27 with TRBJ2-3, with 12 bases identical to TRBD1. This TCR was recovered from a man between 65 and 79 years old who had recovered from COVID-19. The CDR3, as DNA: TGTGCCAGCAGGCCCGGGACAGGGGGCATGACAGATACGCAGTATTTT. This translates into CASRPGTGGMTDTQYF.